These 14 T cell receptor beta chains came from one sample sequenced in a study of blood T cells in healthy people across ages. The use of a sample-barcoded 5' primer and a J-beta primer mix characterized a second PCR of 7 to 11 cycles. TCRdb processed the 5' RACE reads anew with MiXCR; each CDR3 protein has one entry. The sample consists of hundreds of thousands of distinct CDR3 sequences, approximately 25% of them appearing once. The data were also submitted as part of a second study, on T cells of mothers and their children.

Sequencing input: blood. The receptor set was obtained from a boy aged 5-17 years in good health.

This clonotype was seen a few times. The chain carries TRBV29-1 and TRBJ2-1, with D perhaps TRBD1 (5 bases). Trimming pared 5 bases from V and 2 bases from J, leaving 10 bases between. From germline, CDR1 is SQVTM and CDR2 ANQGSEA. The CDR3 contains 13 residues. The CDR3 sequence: CSVSRVTYNEQFF. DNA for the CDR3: TGCAGCGTTTCCAGGGTCACCTACAATGAGCAGTTCTTC.

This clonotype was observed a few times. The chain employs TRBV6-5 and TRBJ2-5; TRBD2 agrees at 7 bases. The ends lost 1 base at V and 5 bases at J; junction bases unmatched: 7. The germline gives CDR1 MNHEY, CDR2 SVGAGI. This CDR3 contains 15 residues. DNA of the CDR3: TGTGCCAGCAGTTACTGGGGGGGTACCGGCGAGACCCAGTACTTC. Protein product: CASSYWGGTGETQYF.

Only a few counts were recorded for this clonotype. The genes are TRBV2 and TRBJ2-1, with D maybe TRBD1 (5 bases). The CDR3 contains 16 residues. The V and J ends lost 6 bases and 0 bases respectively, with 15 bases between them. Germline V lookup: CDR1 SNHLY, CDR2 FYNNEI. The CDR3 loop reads CASRELQASSYNEQFF. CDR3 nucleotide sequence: TGTGCCAGCAGGGAGTTACAGGCGAGCTCCTACAATGAGCAGTTCTTC.

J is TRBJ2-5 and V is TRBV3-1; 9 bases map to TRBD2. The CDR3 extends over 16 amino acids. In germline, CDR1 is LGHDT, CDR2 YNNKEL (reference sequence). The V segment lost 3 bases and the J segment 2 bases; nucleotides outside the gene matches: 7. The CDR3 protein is CASSQGGRARQETQYF. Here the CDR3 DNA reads TGTGCCAGCAGCCAGGGCGGGAGGGCGAGGCAAGAGACCCAGTACTTC.

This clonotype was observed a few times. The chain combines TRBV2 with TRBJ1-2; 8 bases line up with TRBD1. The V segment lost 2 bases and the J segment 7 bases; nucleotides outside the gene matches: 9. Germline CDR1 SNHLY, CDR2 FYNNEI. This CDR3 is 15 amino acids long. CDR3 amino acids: CASSEFAGQGRGYTF. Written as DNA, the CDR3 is TGTGCCAGCAGTGAATTTGCCGGACAGGGACGTGGCTACACCTTC.

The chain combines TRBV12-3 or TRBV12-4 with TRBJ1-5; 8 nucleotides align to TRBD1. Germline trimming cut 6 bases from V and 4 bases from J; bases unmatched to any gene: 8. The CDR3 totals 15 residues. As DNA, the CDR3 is TGTGCCAGCAGACCTCCGGGACAGGAAAATCAGCCCCAGCATTTT. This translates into CASRPPGQENQPQHF.

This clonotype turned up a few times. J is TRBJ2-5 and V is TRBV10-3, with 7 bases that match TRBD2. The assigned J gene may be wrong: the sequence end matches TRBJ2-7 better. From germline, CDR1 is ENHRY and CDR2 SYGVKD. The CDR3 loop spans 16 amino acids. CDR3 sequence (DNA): TGTGCCATCAGACCGGGGCGGGGAGGGCCTCCCTACGAGCAGTACTTC. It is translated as CAIRPGRGGPPYEQYF.

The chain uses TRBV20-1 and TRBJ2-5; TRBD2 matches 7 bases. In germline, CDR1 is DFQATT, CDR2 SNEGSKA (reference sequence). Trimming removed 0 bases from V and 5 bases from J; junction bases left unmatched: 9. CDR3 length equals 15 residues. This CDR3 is CSARDTGEGLETQYF. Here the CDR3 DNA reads TGCAGTGCTAGAGATACGGGGGAGGGCCTGGAGACCCAGTACTTC.

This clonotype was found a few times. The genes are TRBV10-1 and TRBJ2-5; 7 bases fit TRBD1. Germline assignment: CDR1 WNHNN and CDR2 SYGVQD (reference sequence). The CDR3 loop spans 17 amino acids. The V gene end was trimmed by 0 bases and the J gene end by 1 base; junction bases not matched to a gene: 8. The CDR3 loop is CASSESVGDRLQETQYF. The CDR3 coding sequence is TGCGCCAGCAGTGAGTCGGTTGGGGACAGACTCCAAGAGACCCAGTACTTC.

The CDR3 bases are TGCGCCAGCAGCTTGTCCGGGGGGCTAATATACAATGAGCAGTTCTTC. It encodes CASSLSGGLIYNEQFF. This chain joins TRBV5-1 and TRBJ2-5; D might be TRBD2 (7 bases). The end of the DNA is better explained by TRBJ2-1, so the J call may be wrong. Germline loops: CDR1 SGHRS, CDR2 YFSETQ. The CDR3 totals 16 residues.

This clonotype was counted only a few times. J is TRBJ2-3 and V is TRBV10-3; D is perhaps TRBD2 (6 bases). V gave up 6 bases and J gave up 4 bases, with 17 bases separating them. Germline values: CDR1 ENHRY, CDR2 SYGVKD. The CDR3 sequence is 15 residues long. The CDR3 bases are TGTGCCATCAGGGTTGAGGCGGGGCGCCCAGATACGCAGTATTTT. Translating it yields CAIRVEAGRPDTQYF.

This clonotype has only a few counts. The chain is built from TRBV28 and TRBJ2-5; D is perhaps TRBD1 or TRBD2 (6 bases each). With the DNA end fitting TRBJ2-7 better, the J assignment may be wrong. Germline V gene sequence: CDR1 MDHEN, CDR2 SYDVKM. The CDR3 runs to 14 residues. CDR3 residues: CASSPGGTPYEQYF. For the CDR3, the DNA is TGTGCCAGCAGTCCTGGGGGGACACCCTACGAGCAGTACTTC.

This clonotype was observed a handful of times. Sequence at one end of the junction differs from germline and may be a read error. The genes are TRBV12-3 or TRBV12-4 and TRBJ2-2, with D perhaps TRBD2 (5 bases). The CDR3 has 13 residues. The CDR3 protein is CASSLAWTGELFF. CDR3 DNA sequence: TGTGCCAGTAGTTTAGCGTGGACCGGGGAGCTGTTTTTT.

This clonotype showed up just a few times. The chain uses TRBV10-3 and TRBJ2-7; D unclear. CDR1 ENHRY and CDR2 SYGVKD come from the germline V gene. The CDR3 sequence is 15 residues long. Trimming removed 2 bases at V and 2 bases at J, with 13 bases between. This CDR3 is CAISEANSVAYEQYF. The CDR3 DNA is TGTGCCATCAGTGAGGCTAATAGTGTCGCCTACGAGCAGTACTTC.